Listed below are T cell receptor beta chains from one sample, sequenced in a study of blood T cell repertoires in COVID-19. Sequenced by immunoSEQ multiplex PCR; TCRdb stores in-frame clones only, minus some. The table shows 220,000 or so clones, with roughly four fifths occurring only once. The sequenced sample consisted of peripheral blood. These receptors originate from a woman in her thirties who had recovered from COVID-19. CDR3s include the opening cysteine and the closing phenylalanine or tryptophan. Each record gives: CDR3 DNA, CDR3 protein, V gene, D gene, J gene, clone size. A D gene is named only where the DNA matches it firmly. For some rows the clone size is stated as once, few or many, or as a class when expanded; others skip it.

CDR3 DNA: TGTGCCAGCAAGGAGGGAAGGTACGAGCAGTACTTC
CDR3 protein: CASKEGRYEQYF
V gene: TRBV2
D gene: .
J gene: TRBJ2-7
clone size: .

CDR3 DNA: TGTGCCACCAGTGATGGAGGGAACTACGAGCAGTACTTC
CDR3 protein: CATSDGGNYEQYF
V gene: TRBV24-1
D gene: .
J gene: TRBJ2-7
clone size: .

CDR3 DNA: TGTGCCAGCAGCCGCCAAGAGACCCAGTACTTC
CDR3 protein: CASSRQETQYF
V gene: TRBV2
D gene: .
J gene: TRBJ2-5
clone size: .

CDR3 DNA: TGTGCCAGCTCACCACTAACAGGGGAAGAGACCCAGTACTTC
CDR3 protein: CASSPLTGEETQYF
V gene: TRBV18
D gene: TRBD1
J gene: TRBJ2-5
clone size: .

CDR3 DNA: TGTGCCAGAGACCTGGACTCGAGCTCCTACAATGAGCAGTTCTTC
CDR3 protein: CARDLDSSSYNEQFF
V gene: TRBV30
D gene: .
J gene: TRBJ2-1
clone size: .

CDR3 DNA: TGTGCCAGCAGCCGTCGACTAGCGGGAGGGACCCAGTACTTC
CDR3 protein: CASSRRLAGGTQYF
V gene: TRBV7-7
D gene: TRBD2
J gene: TRBJ2-5
clone size: .

CDR3 DNA: TGTGCCAGTAGTATGAGAAGAGGGAGTTACGATACGCAGTATTTT
CDR3 protein: CASSMRRGSYDTQYF
V gene: TRBV19
D gene: .
J gene: TRBJ2-3
clone size: .

CDR3 DNA: TGTGCCAGCTCACCAGGACAGGGCAATCAGCCCCAGCATTTT
CDR3 protein: CASSPGQGNQPQHF
V gene: TRBV18
D gene: TRBD1
J gene: TRBJ1-5
clone size: .

CDR3 DNA: TGTGCCAGCAGCTTAAACAGCCTCCAAGAGACCCAGTACTTC
CDR3 protein: CASSLNSLQETQYF
V gene: TRBV7-9
D gene: .
J gene: TRBJ2-5
clone size: few

CDR3 DNA: TGTGCCAGCAGCTTGGTGTCAGGTCAAGTCTTCTCCTACGAGCAGTACTTC
CDR3 protein: CASSLVSGQVFSYEQYF
V gene: TRBV5-8
D gene: .
J gene: TRBJ2-7
clone size: .

CDR3 DNA: TGTGCCAGCAGTATACAGGGGTCTGGAAACACCATATATTTT
CDR3 protein: CASSIQGSGNTIYF
V gene: TRBV28
D gene: TRBD1
J gene: TRBJ1-3
clone size: .

CDR3 DNA: TGTGCCAGCTCAGCAGGGCTAAGGACTGAAGCTTTCTTT
CDR3 protein: CASSAGLRTEAFF
V gene: TRBV18
D gene: .
J gene: TRBJ1-1
clone size: .

CDR3 DNA: TGTGCCAGCAGCCCCCTTATCGGGATGGACCCAGATACGCAGTATTTT
CDR3 protein: CASSPLIGMDPDTQYF
V gene: TRBV9
D gene: .
J gene: TRBJ2-3
clone size: .

CDR3 DNA: TGTGCCAGCAGCCAAGATCACGGGGCCGGGGAGCTGTTTTTT
CDR3 protein: CASSQDHGAGELFF
V gene: TRBV3-1/TRBV3-2
D gene: .
J gene: TRBJ2-2
clone size: .

CDR3 DNA: TGTGCCAGCAGCTTAGTGGTAGCGGGACCCACCACTGATGAGCAGTTCTTC
CDR3 protein: CASSLVVAGPTTDEQFF
V gene: TRBV7-7
D gene: TRBD2
J gene: TRBJ2-1
clone size: .

CDR3 DNA: TGTGCCAGCAGCTTACCGGTATCGACTAGCGGCTCCTACAATGAGCAGTTCTTC
CDR3 protein: CASSLPVSTSGSYNEQFF
V gene: TRBV7-9
D gene: TRBD2
J gene: TRBJ2-1
clone size: once

CDR3 DNA: TGTGCCAGCAGCTTATCCGGCAGCGCTAACTATGGCTACACCTTC
CDR3 protein: CASSLSGSANYGYTF
V gene: TRBV11-2
D gene: .
J gene: TRBJ1-2
clone size: few

CDR3 DNA: TGTGCCAGCGGGACAGGCCTTAAGGAGACCCAGTACTTC
CDR3 protein: CASGTGLKETQYF
V gene: TRBV9
D gene: TRBD1
J gene: TRBJ2-5
clone size: .

CDR3 DNA: TGTGCCAGCTCCCGAGTTAGCGGGAGGATAGAAGAGACCCAGTACTTC
CDR3 protein: CASSRVSGRIEETQYF
V gene: TRBV18
D gene: TRBD2
J gene: TRBJ2-5
clone size: once

CDR3 DNA: TGTGCCAGCAGGTCCACAGGGGGAGAGACCCAGTACTTC
CDR3 protein: CASRSTGGETQYF
V gene: TRBV6-5
D gene: TRBD1
J gene: TRBJ2-5
clone size: many

CDR3 DNA: TGTGCCAGCAACCAAGGCGGGCGTAATTCACCCCTCCACTTT
CDR3 protein: CASNQGGRNSPLHF
V gene: TRBV14
D gene: .
J gene: TRBJ1-6
clone size: .

CDR3 DNA: TGTGCCAGCAGTTCCAGATACAGGGGAAAGAGCTATGGCTACACCTTC
CDR3 protein: CASSSRYRGKSYGYTF
V gene: TRBV6-5
D gene: TRBD1
J gene: TRBJ1-2
clone size: .

CDR3 DNA: TGTGCCAGCAGCCAAAGGGGTTCTAATGAAAAACTGTTTTTT
CDR3 protein: CASSQRGSNEKLFF
V gene: TRBV5-6
D gene: .
J gene: TRBJ1-4
clone size: .

CDR3 DNA: TGTGCCAGCAGCTTAGACCCCCCGACAGGGGGCTTCTCCTACGAGCAGTACTTC
CDR3 protein: CASSLDPPTGGFSYEQYF
V gene: TRBV11-2
D gene: TRBD1
J gene: TRBJ2-7
clone size: few

CDR3 DNA: TGTGCCAGTAGTACCGCGGGGGGAACCTACGAGCAGTACTTC
CDR3 protein: CASSTAGGTYEQYF
V gene: TRBV19
D gene: TRBD2
J gene: TRBJ2-7
clone size: many

CDR3 DNA: TGTGCCAGCAGCCTACAGGGGACAGATACGCAGTATTTT
CDR3 protein: CASSLQGTDTQYF
V gene: TRBV3-1/TRBV3-2
D gene: TRBD1
J gene: TRBJ2-3
clone size: many

CDR3 DNA: TGTGCCAGCAGCTATACAGGGGGGTATTCACCCCTCCACTTT
CDR3 protein: CASSYTGGYSPLHF
V gene: TRBV5-4
D gene: TRBD1
J gene: TRBJ1-6
clone size: .

CDR3 DNA: TGCGCCAGCAGCCAAGAGACCGCGGCAGATTCACCCCTCCACTTT
CDR3 protein: CASSQETAADSPLHF
V gene: TRBV4-1
D gene: .
J gene: TRBJ1-6
clone size: .

CDR3 DNA: TGTGCCAGCAGTTTTCTATCGACAGGGGGCTTCGGGGAGCTGTTTTTT
CDR3 protein: CASSFLSTGGFGELFF
V gene: TRBV27
D gene: TRBD1
J gene: TRBJ2-2
clone size: .

CDR3 DNA: TGTGCCAGCAGCGGCGACAGCCTGAACACTGAAGCTTTCTTT
CDR3 protein: CASSGDSLNTEAFF
V gene: TRBV5-6
D gene: .
J gene: TRBJ1-1
clone size: .

CDR3 DNA: TGCGCCAGCAGCTTTCGGCCGGGACAGGGAACACACCACGAGCAGTACTTC
CDR3 protein: CASSFRPGQGTHHEQYF
V gene: TRBV5-1
D gene: TRBD1
J gene: TRBJ2-7
clone size: .

CDR3 DNA: TGTGCCAGCAGCCTACCGGGACAGGGAGCTACCGGGGAGCTGTTTTTT
CDR3 protein: CASSLPGQGATGELFF
V gene: TRBV9
D gene: TRBD1
J gene: TRBJ2-2
clone size: .

CDR3 DNA: TGTGCCAGCAGTGCCGGTTGGTACGAGCAGTACTTC
CDR3 protein: CASSAGWYEQYF
V gene: TRBV6-2/TRBV6-3
D gene: .
J gene: TRBJ2-7
clone size: .

CDR3 DNA: TGTGCCAGCAGCTCTTATGGTCAGGGGGGTGGCTACACCTTC
CDR3 protein: CASSSYGQGGGYTF
V gene: TRBV7-2
D gene: TRBD1
J gene: TRBJ1-2
clone size: once

CDR3 DNA: TGTGCCAGCAGTGAAGCGCGGCTAGTAGAGTTCTTC
CDR3 protein: CASSEARLVEFF
V gene: TRBV6-1
D gene: .
J gene: TRBJ2-1
clone size: .

CDR3 DNA: TGTGCCTGGAGTGCCGGGACTAACACCGGGGAGCTGTTTTTT
CDR3 protein: CAWSAGTNTGELFF
V gene: TRBV30
D gene: .
J gene: TRBJ2-2
clone size: .

CDR3 DNA: TGTGCCAGCAGCTTGACCTGGGACAGCCTCTCCTACGAGCAGTACTTC
CDR3 protein: CASSLTWDSLSYEQYF
V gene: TRBV5-6
D gene: TRBD1
J gene: TRBJ2-7
clone size: .

CDR3 DNA: TGCGCCAGCAGCCCCCGGGACAGGGTTAACCGAGATACGCAGTATTTT
CDR3 protein: CASSPRDRVNRDTQYF
V gene: TRBV5-1
D gene: TRBD1
J gene: TRBJ2-3
clone size: once

CDR3 DNA: TGTGCCAGTAGTATAGGTGGCACCTACGAGCAGTACTTC
CDR3 protein: CASSIGGTYEQYF
V gene: TRBV19
D gene: .
J gene: TRBJ2-7
clone size: once

CDR3 DNA: TGTGCCAGCAGCCGGACAGGGTGGGGGAACACTGAAGCTTTCTTT
CDR3 protein: CASSRTGWGNTEAFF
V gene: TRBV27
D gene: TRBD1
J gene: TRBJ1-1
clone size: .

CDR3 DNA: TGTGCCATGAGGAGCAGGGTAGGGGATAATTCACCCCTCCACTTT
CDR3 protein: CAMRSRVGDNSPLHF
V gene: TRBV10-3
D gene: .
J gene: TRBJ1-6
clone size: .

CDR3 DNA: TGTGCCAGCAGTGATTGGGACAGGATGAAATGGGAGCAGTACTTC
CDR3 protein: CASSDWDRMKWEQYF
V gene: TRBV6-1
D gene: TRBD1
J gene: TRBJ2-7
clone size: .

CDR3 DNA: TGTGCCAGCAGTACGCGACAGAGCAATCAGCCCCAGCATTTT
CDR3 protein: CASSTRQSNQPQHF
V gene: TRBV27
D gene: .
J gene: TRBJ1-5
clone size: .

CDR3 DNA: TGTGCCAGTAGCCCCGGGATTAACTATGGCTACACCTTC
CDR3 protein: CASSPGINYGYTF
V gene: TRBV19
D gene: .
J gene: TRBJ1-2
clone size: .

CDR3 DNA: TGCGCCAGCAGCTCAGGGGGGAATACGCAGTATTTT
CDR3 protein: CASSSGGNTQYF
V gene: TRBV5-1
D gene: .
J gene: TRBJ2-3
clone size: .

CDR3 DNA: TGTGCCAGCAGTAAGGGGTACGAGACCCAGTACTTC
CDR3 protein: CASSKGYETQYF
V gene: TRBV12-3/TRBV12-4
D gene: .
J gene: TRBJ2-5
clone size: .

CDR3 DNA: TGTGCCAGTACCGTGGGAGGCAACACCGGGGAGCTGTTTTTT
CDR3 protein: CASTVGGNTGELFF
V gene: TRBV28
D gene: .
J gene: TRBJ2-2
clone size: .

CDR3 DNA: TGTGCCAGCAGCCCCGGGGGGGGGAGATCAGGGGCCAACGTCCTGACTTTC
CDR3 protein: CASSPGGGRSGANVLTF
V gene: TRBV7-6
D gene: TRBD2
J gene: TRBJ2-6
clone size: .

CDR3 DNA: TGTGCCAGCAGCGTAACAGGGGGCACGAATGAGCAGTTCTTC
CDR3 protein: CASSVTGGTNEQFF
V gene: TRBV9
D gene: TRBD1
J gene: TRBJ2-1
clone size: .